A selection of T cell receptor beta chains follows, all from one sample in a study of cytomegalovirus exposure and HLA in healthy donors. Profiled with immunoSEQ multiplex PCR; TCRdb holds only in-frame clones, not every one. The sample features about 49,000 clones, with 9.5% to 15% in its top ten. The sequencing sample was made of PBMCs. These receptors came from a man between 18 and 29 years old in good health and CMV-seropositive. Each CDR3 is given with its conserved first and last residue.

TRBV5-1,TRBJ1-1,CASSWGGSGDTEAFF
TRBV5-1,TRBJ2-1,CASSLTRKSNEQFF
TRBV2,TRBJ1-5,CASKFTGLSSNQPQHF
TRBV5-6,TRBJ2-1,CASSFGTPLHNEQFF
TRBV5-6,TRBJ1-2,CASSLGGDYGYTF
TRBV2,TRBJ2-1,CASSESGRRYNEQFF
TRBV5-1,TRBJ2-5,CASSYRGTGEWTQYF
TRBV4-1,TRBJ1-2,CASSPGQDRYGYTF
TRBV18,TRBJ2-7,CASSPSREQYF
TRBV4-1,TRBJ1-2,CASSQVHLGPYGYTF
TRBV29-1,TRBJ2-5,CSTSAPNRGVKETQYF
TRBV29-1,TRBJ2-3,CSVRGLSNRGFQYF
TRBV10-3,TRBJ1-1,CATQTVANTEAFF
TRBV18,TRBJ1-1,CASSRTGGTEAFF
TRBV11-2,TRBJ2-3,CASSPGTVSTDTQYF
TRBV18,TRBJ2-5,CASSPDRAETQYF
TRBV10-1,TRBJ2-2,CASSESGGTGELFF
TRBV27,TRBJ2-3,CASSFRVGYRDTQYF
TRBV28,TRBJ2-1,CASSLFTGGGVAGGLNEQFF
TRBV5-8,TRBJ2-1,CASFLSVGDPSSYNEQFF
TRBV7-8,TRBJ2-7,CASSPESRYEQYF
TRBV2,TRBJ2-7,CASRGGWTDKRYF
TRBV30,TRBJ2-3,CAWSRTSGRPGTDTQYF
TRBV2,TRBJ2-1,CASNDGQYGEQFF
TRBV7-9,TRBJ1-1,CASTSAGKNTEAFF
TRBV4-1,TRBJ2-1,CASSQAPGLAENNEQFF
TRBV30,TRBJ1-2,CAWSRTEGDRVGYTF
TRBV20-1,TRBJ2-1,CRGPPPNEQFF
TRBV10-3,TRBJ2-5,CAISADKSGIQETQYF
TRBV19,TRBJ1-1,CASSIGRNTEAFF
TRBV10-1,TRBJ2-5,CAKDRGETQYF
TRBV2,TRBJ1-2,CASIAPSGQIYNGYTF
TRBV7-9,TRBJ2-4,CASSFSGENIQYF
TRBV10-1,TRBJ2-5,CASSDRTGPGEYF
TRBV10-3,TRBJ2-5,CAISGPLGGETQYF
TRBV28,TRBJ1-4,CASSSARDRGKLFF
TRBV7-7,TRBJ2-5,CASSFLTGMGETQYF
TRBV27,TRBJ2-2,CASSLGSSAGELFF
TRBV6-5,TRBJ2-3,CASSSPQGVTQYF
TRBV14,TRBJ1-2,CASSQNRNYGYTF
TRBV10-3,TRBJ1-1,CAIKDPQVGTEAFF
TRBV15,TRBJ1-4,CATSRVGGANEKLFF
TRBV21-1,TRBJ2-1,CASDKRRRSNLGEQFF
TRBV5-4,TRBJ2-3,CAGVEGDTQYF
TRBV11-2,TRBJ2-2,CASSLSLDRGRVTGELFF
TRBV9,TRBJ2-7,CASSAGAGAYEQYF
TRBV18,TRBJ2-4,CASSPSETGGVDIQYF
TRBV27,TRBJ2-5,CASSLNGQGWETQYF
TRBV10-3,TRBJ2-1,CAIRATSGRNEQFF
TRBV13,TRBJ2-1,CASSLRGGLANEQFF
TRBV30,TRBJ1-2,CAWSYRGYGYTF
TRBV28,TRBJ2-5,CASSLGAARAQRETQYF
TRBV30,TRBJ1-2,CAWATGGRGYTF